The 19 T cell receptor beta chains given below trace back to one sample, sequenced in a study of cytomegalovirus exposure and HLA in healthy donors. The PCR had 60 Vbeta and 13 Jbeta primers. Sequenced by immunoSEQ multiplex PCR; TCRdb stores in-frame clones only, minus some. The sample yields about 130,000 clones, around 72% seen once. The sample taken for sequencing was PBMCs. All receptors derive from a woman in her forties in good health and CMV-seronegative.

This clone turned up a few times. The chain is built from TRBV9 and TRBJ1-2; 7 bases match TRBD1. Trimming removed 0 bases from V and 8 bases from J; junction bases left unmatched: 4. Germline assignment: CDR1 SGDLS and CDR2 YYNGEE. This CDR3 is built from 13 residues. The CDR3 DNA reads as TGTGCCAGCAGCGTAGGCACAGGGGTAGGCTACACCTTC. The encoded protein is CASSVGTGVGYTF.

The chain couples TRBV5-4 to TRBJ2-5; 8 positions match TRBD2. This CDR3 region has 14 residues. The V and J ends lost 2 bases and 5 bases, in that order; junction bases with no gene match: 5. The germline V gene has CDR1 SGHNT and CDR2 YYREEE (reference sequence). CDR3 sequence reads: CASSFGGVGETQYF. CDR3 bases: TGTGCCAGCAGCTTCGGGGGGGTGGGGGAGACCCAGTACTTC. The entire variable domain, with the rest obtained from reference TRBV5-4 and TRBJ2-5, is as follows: ETGVTQSPTHLIKTRGQQVTLRCSSQSGHNTVSWYQQALGQGPQFIFQYYREEENGRGNFPPRFSGLQFPNYSSELNVNALELDDSALYLCASSFGGVGETQYFGPGTRLLVL.

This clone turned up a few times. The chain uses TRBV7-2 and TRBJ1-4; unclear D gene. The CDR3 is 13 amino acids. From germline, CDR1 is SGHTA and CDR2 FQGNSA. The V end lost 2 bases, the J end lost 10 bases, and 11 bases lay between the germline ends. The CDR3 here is CASSLLRSGKLFF. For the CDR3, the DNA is TGTGCCAGCAGCTTATTAAGGAGTGGAAAACTGTTTTTT.

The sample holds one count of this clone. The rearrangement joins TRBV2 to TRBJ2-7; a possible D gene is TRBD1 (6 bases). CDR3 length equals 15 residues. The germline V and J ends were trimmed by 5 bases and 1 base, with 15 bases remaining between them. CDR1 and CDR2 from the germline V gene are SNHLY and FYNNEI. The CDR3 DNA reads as TGTGCCAGCAGTTGGACAGCCGACCAGTCCTACGAGCAGTACTTC. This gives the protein CASSWTADQSYEQYF.

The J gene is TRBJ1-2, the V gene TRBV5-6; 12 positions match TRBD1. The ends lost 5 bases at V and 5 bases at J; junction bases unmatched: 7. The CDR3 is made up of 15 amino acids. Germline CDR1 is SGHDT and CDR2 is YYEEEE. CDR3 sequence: CASSQGQGAWYGYTF. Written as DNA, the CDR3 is TGTGCCAGCAGTCAGGGACAGGGGGCTTGGTATGGCTACACCTTC.

CDR3 sequence reads: CASSDADRVYGYTF. CDR3 DNA: TGTGCCAGCAGTGACGCTGACAGGGTCTATGGCTACACCTTC. The V gene is TRBV6-1, the J gene TRBJ1-2; TRBD1 agrees at 7 bases. Trimming cost V 3 bases and J 4 bases; bases outside gene matches: 5. The CDR3 spans 14 residues. Per germline, CDR1 MNHNS and CDR2 SASEGT.

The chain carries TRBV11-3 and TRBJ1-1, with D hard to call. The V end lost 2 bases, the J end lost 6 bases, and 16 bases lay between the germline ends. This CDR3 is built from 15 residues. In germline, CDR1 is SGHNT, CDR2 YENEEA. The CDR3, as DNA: TGTGCCAGCAGCTTAAACAGCCGTGGCCATCCTGAAGCTTTCTTT. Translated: CASSLNSRGHPEAFF.

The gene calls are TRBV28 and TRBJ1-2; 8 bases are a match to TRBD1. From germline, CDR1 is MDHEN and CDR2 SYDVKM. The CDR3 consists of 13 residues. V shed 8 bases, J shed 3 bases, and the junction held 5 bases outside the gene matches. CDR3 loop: CASGPGQDYGYTF. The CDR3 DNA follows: TGTGCCAGCGGACCGGGACAGGACTATGGCTACACCTTC.

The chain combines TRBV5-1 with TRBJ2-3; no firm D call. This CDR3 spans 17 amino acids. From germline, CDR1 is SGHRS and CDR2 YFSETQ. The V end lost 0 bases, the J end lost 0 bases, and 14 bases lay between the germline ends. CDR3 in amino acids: CASSLARPSLSTDTQYF. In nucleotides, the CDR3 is TGCGCCAGCAGCTTGGCGCGGCCCAGCCTTAGCACAGATACGCAGTATTTT.

CDR3 amino acids: CASSVRTGPNEKLFF. The CDR3 coding sequence is TGTGCCAGCAGTGTAAGGACAGGGCCTAATGAAAAACTGTTTTTT. The V gene is TRBV28, the J gene TRBJ1-4; 8 nucleotides line up with TRBD1. Per the germline V gene, CDR1 is MDHEN and CDR2 is SYDVKM. The CDR3 is 15 residues long. The V segment lost 5 bases and the J segment 3 bases; nucleotides outside the gene matches: 5.

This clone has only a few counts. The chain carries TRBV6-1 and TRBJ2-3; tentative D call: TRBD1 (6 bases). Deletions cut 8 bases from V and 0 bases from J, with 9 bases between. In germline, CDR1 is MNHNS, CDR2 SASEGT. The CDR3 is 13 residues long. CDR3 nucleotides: TGTGCCAGCGCTACAGGGAGCACAGATACGCAGTATTTT. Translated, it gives CASATGSTDTQYF.

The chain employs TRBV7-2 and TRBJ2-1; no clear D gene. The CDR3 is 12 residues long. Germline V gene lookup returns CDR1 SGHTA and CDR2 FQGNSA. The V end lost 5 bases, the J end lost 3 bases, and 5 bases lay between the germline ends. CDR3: CASSPNYNEQFF. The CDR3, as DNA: TGTGCCAGCAGCCCTAACTACAATGAGCAGTTCTTC.

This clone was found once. This CDR3 reads CASSKRKGLADYEQYF. DNA for the CDR3: TGTGCCAGCAGCAAACGCAAAGGACTAGCGGACTACGAGCAGTACTTC. The chain couples TRBV21-1 to TRBJ2-7; the listed D gene, TRBD2, was not tested against the DNA. TRBV21-1 is a known pseudogene. The CDR3 extends over 16 amino acids.

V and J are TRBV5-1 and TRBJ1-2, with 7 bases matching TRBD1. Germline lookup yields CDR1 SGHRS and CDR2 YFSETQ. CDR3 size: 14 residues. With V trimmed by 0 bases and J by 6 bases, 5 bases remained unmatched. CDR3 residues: CASSLGQGTDGYTF. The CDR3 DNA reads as TGCGCCAGCAGCTTGGGACAGGGCACCGATGGCTACACCTTC.

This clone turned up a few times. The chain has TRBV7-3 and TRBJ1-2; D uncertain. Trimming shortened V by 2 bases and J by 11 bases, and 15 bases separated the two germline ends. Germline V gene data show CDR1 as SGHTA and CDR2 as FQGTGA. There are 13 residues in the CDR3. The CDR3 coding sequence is TGTGCCAGCAGCTTAGAAACCACCTCCGGGTACACCTTC. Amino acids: CASSLETTSGYTF.

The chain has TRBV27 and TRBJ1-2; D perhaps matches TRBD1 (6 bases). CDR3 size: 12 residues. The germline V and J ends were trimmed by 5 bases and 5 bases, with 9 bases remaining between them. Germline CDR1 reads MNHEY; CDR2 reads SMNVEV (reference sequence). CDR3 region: CASSPTGYGYTF. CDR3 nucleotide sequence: TGTGCCAGCAGTCCAACAGGGTATGGCTACACCTTC.

The CDR3 DNA reads as TGTGCCAGCAGCTCAGGGGACAGGGCGAGCGTCCTGACTTTC. Translating gives CASSSGDRASVLTF. The chain couples TRBV5-4 to TRBJ2-6; 9 nucleotides agree with TRBD1. The CDR3 contains 14 residues. CDR1 is SGHNT, CDR2 YYREEE, per germline (reference sequence). V was pared by 3 bases and J by 12 bases, with 7 bases of the junction left unmatched.

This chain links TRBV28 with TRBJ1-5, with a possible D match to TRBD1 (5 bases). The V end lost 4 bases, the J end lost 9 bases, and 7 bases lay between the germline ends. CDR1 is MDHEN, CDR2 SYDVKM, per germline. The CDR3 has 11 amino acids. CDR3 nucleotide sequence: TGTGCCAGCAGTTCCCAGGGGCCCCAGCATTTT. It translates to CASSSQGPQHF.

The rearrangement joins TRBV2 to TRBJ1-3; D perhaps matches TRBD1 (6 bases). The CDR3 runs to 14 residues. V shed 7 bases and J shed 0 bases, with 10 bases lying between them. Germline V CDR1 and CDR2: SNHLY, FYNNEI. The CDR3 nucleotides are TGTGCCAGCAAGGACAGTTACTCTGGAAACACCATATATTTT. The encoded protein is CASKDSYSGNTIYF. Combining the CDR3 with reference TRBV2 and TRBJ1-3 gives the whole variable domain EPEVTQTPSHQVTQMGQEVILRCVPISNHLYFYWYRQILGQKVEFLVSFYNNEISEKSEIFDDQFSVERPDGSNFTLKIRSTKLEDSAMYFCASKDSYSGNTIYFGEGSWLTVV.